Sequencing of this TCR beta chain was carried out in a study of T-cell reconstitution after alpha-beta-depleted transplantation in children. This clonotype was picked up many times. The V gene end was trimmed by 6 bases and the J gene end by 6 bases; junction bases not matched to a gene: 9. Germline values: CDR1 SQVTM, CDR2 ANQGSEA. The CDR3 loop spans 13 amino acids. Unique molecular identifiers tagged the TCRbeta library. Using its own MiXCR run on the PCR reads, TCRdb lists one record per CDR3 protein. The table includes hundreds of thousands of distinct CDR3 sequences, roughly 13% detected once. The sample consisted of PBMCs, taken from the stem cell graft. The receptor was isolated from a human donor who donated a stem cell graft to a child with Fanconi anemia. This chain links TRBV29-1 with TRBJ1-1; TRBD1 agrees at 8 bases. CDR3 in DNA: TGCAGCGTCGGACAGGGAAGGGAGGCTGAAGCTTTCTTT. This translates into CSVGQGREAEAFF. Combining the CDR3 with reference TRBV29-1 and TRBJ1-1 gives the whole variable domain SAVISQKPSRDICQRGTSLTIQCQVDSQVTMMFWYRQQPGQSLTLIATANQGSEATYESGFVIDKFPISRPNLTFSTLTVSNMSPEDSSIYLCSVGQGREAEAFFGQGTRLTVV.